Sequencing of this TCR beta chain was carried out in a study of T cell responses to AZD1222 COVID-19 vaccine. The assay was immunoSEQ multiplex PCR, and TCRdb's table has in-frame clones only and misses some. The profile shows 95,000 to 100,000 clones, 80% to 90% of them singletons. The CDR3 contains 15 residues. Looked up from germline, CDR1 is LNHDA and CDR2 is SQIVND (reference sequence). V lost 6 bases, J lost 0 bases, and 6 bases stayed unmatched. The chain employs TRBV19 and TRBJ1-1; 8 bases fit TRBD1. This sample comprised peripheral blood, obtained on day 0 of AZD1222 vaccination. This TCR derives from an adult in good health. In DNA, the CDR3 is TGTGCCAGTAGCCCGAGACAGGGGATGAACACTGAAGCTTTCTTT. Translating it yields CASSPRQGMNTEAFF.